The next 2 T cell receptor beta chains were all read from a single sample in a study of patients and donors after allogeneic stem cell transplantation. Via MiXCR, TCRdb re-called the RT-PCR reads, giving one row per CDR3 protein. Among about a million distinct CDR3 sequences, roughly 18% were seen once, and the ten largest hold approximately 5.9%. Sequencing was performed on blood, either unsorted or a sorted T cell fraction (not recorded which). Receptor source: a human donor who was either an allogeneic HSCT recipient or a stem cell or donor lymphocyte infusion donor (not recorded which). It is not recorded whose cells these are; they may come from a transplant donor.

This clonotype was observed a few times. The CDR3 sequence: CSARGRTGGRTDTQYF. DNA of the CDR3: TGCAGTGCTAGAGGAAGGACAGGGGGCAGGACAGATACGCAGTATTTT. V and J are TRBV20-1 and TRBJ2-3; 11 nucleotides agree with TRBD1. From germline, CDR1 is DFQATT and CDR2 SNEGSKA (reference sequence). The CDR3 extends over 16 amino acids. The V segment lost 1 base and the J segment 3 bases; nucleotides outside the gene matches: 6.

J is TRBJ2-1 and V is TRBV7-6; TRBD2 is a possible D gene (5 bases). There are 14 residues in the CDR3. The V end lost 1 base, the J end lost 10 bases, and 14 bases lay between the germline ends. CDR1 and CDR2 from the germline V gene are SGHVS and FNYEAQ. CDR3 in amino acids: CASSLDKRAGEQFF. The CDR3 coding sequence is TGTGCCAGCAGCTTAGACAAGAGGGCCGGGGAGCAGTTCTTC. Full variable domain (missing parts from reference TRBV7-6 and TRBJ2-1): GAGVSQSPRYKVTKRGQDVALRCDPISGHVSLYWYRQALGQGPEFLTYFNYEAQQDKSGLPNDRFSAERPEGSISTLTIQRTEQRDSAMYRCASSLDKRAGEQFFGPGTRLTVL.